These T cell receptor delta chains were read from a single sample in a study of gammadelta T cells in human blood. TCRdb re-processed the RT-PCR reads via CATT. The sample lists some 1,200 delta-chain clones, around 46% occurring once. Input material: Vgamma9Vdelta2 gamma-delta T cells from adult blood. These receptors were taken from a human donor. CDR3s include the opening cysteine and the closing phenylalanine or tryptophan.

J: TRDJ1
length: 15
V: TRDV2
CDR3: CACDSLLGASDKLIF

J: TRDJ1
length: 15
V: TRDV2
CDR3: CACDKLGDTFGKLIF

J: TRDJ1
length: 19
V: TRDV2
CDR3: CACDTVFVGSERGTDKLIF

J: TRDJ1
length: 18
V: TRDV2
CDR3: CACDTIPANAEYTDKLIF

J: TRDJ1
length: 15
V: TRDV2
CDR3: CACDTVGLYTDKLIF

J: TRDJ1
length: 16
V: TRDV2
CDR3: CACDILGANSADKLIF

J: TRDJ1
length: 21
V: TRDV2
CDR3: CACDAIIPGYREPLLADKLIF

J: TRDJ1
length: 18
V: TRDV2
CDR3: CACDPVSTGGYFGDKLIF

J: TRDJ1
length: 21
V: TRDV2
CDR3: CACDTVRGVFIAGWAMDKLIF

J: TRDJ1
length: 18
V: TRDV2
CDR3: CACDPTGGFLKYTDKLIF

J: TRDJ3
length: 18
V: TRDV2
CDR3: CACDTVLGDNWDTRQMFF

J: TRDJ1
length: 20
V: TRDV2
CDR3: CACDHLASTGGYAGTDKLIF

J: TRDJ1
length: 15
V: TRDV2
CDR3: CACDTLLGNGDKLIF

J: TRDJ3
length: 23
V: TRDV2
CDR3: CACDTVEWGIRAGSSWDTRQMFF

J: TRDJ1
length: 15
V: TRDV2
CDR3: CACDTVGLGADKLIF

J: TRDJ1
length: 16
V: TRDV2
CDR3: CACDAITGGYAAGLIF

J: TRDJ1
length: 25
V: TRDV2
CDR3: CACDLLPHLRDTPSVPHKYTDKLIF

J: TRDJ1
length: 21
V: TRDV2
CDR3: CACDTVKLTEPSAGGPDKLIF